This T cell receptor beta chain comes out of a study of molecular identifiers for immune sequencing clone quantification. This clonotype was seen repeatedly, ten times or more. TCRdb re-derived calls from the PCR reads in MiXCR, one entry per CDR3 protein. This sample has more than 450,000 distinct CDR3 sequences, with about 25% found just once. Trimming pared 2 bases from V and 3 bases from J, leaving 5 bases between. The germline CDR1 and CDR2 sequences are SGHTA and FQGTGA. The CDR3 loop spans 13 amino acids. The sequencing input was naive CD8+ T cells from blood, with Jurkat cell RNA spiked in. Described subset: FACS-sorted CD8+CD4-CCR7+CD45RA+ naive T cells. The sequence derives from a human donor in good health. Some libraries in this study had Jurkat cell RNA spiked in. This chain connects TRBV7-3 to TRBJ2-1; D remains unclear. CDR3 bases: TGTGCCAGCAGCTTAGGGAACTACAATGAGCAGTTCTTC. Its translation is CASSLGNYNEQFF.